One and the same sample provided the 18 T cell receptor beta chains below, sequenced in a study of control samples from healthy donors and cancer patients. Clones were sequenced by immunoSEQ multiplex PCR, and TCRdb holds only the in-frame ones, with some missing. The sample carries about 18,000 clones, about four fifths recorded once. Sequenced material: PBMCs. These receptors came from a man older than 75 with head and neck cancer.

The chain links TRBV24-1 to TRBJ1-5; 7 nucleotides line up with TRBD1. Germline CDR1 KGHDR, CDR2 SFDVKD. The junction had 5 bases not matched to a gene; V was cut back by 4 bases and J by 12 bases. There are 12 residues in the CDR3. The CDR3 spells CATSERTGLQHF. Written as DNA, the CDR3 is TGTGCCACCAGTGAACGGACAGGTCTCCAGCATTTT.

In its sample, this clone was seen once. The genes are TRBV7-8 and TRBJ1-1; weak D call: TRBD1 (5 bases). CDR3 length: 12 amino acids. V was pared by 3 bases and J by 6 bases, with 8 bases between. The germline gives CDR1 SGHVS, CDR2 FQNEAQ. CDR3 protein: CASSLGGAEAFF. DNA of the CDR3: TGTGCCAGCAGCTTGGGGGGGGCTGAAGCTTTCTTT.

The chain joins TRBV7-3 to TRBJ1-6; D call uncertain. Trimming shortened V by 0 bases and J by 7 bases, and 10 bases separated the two germline ends. CDR3 length equals 15 residues. Looked up from germline, CDR1 is SGHTA and CDR2 is FQGTGA. In nucleotides, the CDR3 is TGTGCCAGCAGCTTAACCGGGGTAGAAAATTCACCCCTCCACTTT. Its protein product is CASSLTGVENSPLHF.

V is TRBV7-9 and J is TRBJ2-7; TRBD2 matches 8 bases. CDR1 and CDR2 (germline): SEHNR, FQNEAQ (reference sequence). The CDR3 runs to 16 residues. Trimming took 5 bases from V and 7 from J; bases not matched to a gene: 16. The chain's CDR3 is CASSHPEGAGVLEQYF. For the CDR3, the DNA is TGTGCCAGCAGCCACCCCGAGGGAGCGGGAGTGTTAGAGCAGTACTTC.

This clone is a singleton in its sample. The gene calls are TRBV6-5 and TRBJ2-5; 8 bases align to TRBD1. V shed 3 bases, J shed 5 bases, and the junction held 8 bases outside the gene matches. The length of the CDR3 is 15 residues. Germline values: CDR1 MNHEY, CDR2 SVGAGI. The CDR3 loop is CASSYSDREYETQYF. As DNA, the CDR3 is TGTGCCAGCAGTTATTCGGACAGGGAATACGAGACCCAGTACTTC.

This clone was counted once. The V and J genes are TRBV7-8 and TRBJ1-6; D gene unclear. V lost 5 bases and J 11 bases, leaving 10 bases between the germline ends. There are 12 residues in the CDR3. The V gene's germline CDR1 is SGHVS and CDR2 FQNEAQ. The CDR3 sequence: CASSPLGAPLHF. The CDR3 DNA reads TGTGCCAGCAGCCCGCTGGGAGCACCCCTCCACTTT.

The V and J genes are TRBV27 and TRBJ2-3; 12 positions agree with TRBD2. This CDR3 is built from 22 residues. The germline V gene encodes CDR1 MNHEY and CDR2 SMNVEV (reference sequence). Trimming at V came to 7 bases and at J to 0 bases, leaving 23 bases not matched to a gene. The DNA of the CDR3 is TGTGCCAGCACCTGGAGGGACAGAACCGGGACTAGCGGGCTGCTTAGCACAGATACGCAGTATTTT. It is translated as CASTWRDRTGTSGLLSTDTQYF.

V and J are TRBV5-1 and TRBJ2-7; D ambiguous. CDR1 and CDR2 (germline): SGHRS, YFSETQ. Trimming left V 1 base short and J 1 base short, with 6 bases between. There are 13 residues in the CDR3. CDR3 residues: CASSLRESYEQYF. As DNA, the CDR3 is TGCGCCAGCAGCTTGAGGGAATCCTACGAGCAGTACTTC.

The chain joins TRBV5-4 to TRBJ2-5; D is ambiguous. The CDR3 covers 13 residues. The V and J ends lost 5 bases and 3 bases respectively, with 11 bases between them. Germline V gives CDR1 SGHNT, CDR2 YYREEE (reference sequence). The CDR3 here is CASRGYYEETQYF. CDR3 in DNA: TGTGCCAGCAGAGGGTACTATGAAGAGACCCAGTACTTC. The full variable domain, rest sourced from reference TRBV5-4 and TRBJ2-5, is ETGVTQSPTHLIKTRGQQVTLRCSSQSGHNTVSWYQQALGQGPQFIFQYYREEENGRGNFPPRFSGLQFPNYSSELNVNALELDDSALYLCASRGYYEETQYFGPGTRLLVL.

This chain uses TRBV12-3 or TRBV12-4 with TRBJ2-2; TRBD1 or TRBD2 may be the D gene (5 bases each). The CDR3 has 12 residues. The V gene lost 8 bases and the J gene lost 7 bases, with 11 bases spanning the gap. The CDR3 nucleotides are TGTGCCAGCGGGGACGGTTACGGGGAGCTGTTTTTT. Encoded protein: CASGDGYGELFF.

The V gene is TRBV28, the J gene TRBJ1-2; 7 nucleotides line up with TRBD1. V gave up 10 bases and J gave up 4 bases; unmatched junction bases: 9. The germline CDR1 and CDR2 sequences are MDHEN and SYDVKM. The CDR3 runs to 13 residues. The CDR3 sequence: CAISTGSSYGYTF. Here the CDR3 DNA reads TGTGCCATTTCGACAGGGTCCTCCTATGGCTACACCTTC.

This clone was counted a single time. V usage is TRBV29-1 and J usage is TRBJ2-2; a possible D gene is TRBD2 (5 bases). Germline CDR1 reads SQVTM; CDR2 reads ANQGSEA. Trimming removed 3 bases from V and 3 bases from J, with 8 bases in between. The CDR3 totals 13 residues. The CDR3 nucleotides read TGCAGCGTTGATCCCGGGGACACCGGGGAGCTGTTTTTT. This encodes CSVDPGDTGELFF.

V gene TRBV7-2 combines with J gene TRBJ1-4, with TRBD1 as a possible D gene (5 bases). The CDR3 totals 17 residues. V was cut by 1 base and J by 0 bases, with 12 bases left in between. Germline CDR1 reads SGHTA; CDR2 reads FQGNSA. The CDR3 DNA is TGTGCCAGCAGCTTAGAGGGGCGTGGGGCAACTAATGAAAAACTGTTTTTT. Its translation: CASSLEGRGATNEKLFF.

The V call is TRBV28, the J call TRBJ1-6, with TRBD1 identical over 8 bases. Germline lookup yields CDR1 MDHEN and CDR2 SYDVKM. J gave up 7 bases and V 5 bases, and 7 bases lay outside the gene matches. There are 15 residues in the CDR3. The CDR3 sequence is CASSPGQGKNSPLHF. In nucleotides, the CDR3 is TGTGCCAGCAGTCCAGGACAGGGAAAGAATTCACCCCTCCACTTT. The whole variable domain, remainder taken from reference TRBV28 and TRBJ1-6, is DVKVTQSSRYLVKRTGEKVFLECVQDMDHENMFWYRQDPGLGLRLIYFSYDVKMKEKGDIPEGYSVSREKKERFSLILESASTNQTSMYLCASSPGQGKNSPLHFGNGTRLTVT.

The chain carries TRBV6-1 and TRBJ2-7; TRBD1 matches 8 bases. The V and J ends lost 3 bases and 2 bases, in that order; junction bases with no gene match: 6. Germline V gene sequence: CDR1 MNHNS, CDR2 SASEGT. CDR3 length equals 15 residues. CDR3 sequence: CASSDLQGGPYEQYF. CDR3 nucleotides: TGTGCCAGCAGTGATTTACAGGGGGGACCCTACGAGCAGTACTTC.

This rearrangement joins TRBV3-1 (or the pseudogene TRBV3-2) to TRBJ2-1; possible D gene TRBD2, 6 bases. Germline V gene data show CDR1 as LGHDT and CDR2 as YNNKEL (reference sequence). The CDR3 sequence is 16 residues long. Trimming stripped 4 bases from V and 1 base from J, with 14 bases between. The DNA for the CDR3 is TGTGCCAGCAGCCCCCTCGCGGGGAGTTCCTACAATGAGCAGTTCTTC. Translated, it gives CASSPLAGSSYNEQFF.

The chain couples TRBV10-3 to TRBJ1-2, with TRBD1 identical over 12 bases. Germline V gives CDR1 ENHRY, CDR2 SYGVKD. The CDR3 is made up of 15 amino acids. The trim removed 5 bases at V and 2 bases at J, leaving 3 bases unmatched. The CDR3 spells CAISQGQGANYGYTF. The CDR3 DNA reads TGTGCCATCAGTCAGGGACAGGGGGCGAACTATGGCTACACCTTC.

The chain carries TRBV2 and TRBJ1-1; perhaps TRBD1 as D (5 bases). V lost 4 bases and J lost 5, with 11 bases in between. Germline V CDR1 and CDR2: SNHLY, FYNNEI. CDR3 length equals 13 residues. The CDR3: CASSAGARTEAFF. CDR3 sequence (DNA): TGTGCCAGCAGTGCCGGGGCGAGGACTGAAGCTTTCTTT.